This TCR beta chain was captured by sequencing in a study of blood T cell repertoires in COVID-19. Study-wide background: COVID-19 samples collected from the United States, Italy and Spain covered acute and convalescent phases. T cells, B-cell-depleted T cells, or PBMCs supplied cDNA or gDNA.

V was clipped by 5 bases and J by 7 bases; unmatched bases: 9. The CDR3 consists of 16 residues. Germline CDR1 and CDR2: MNHEY and SVGEGT. Residents of 24 US areas, aged about 18 to 89 years, made up the participants. Participant-reported clinical history was the basis for cohort assignment. This clone was seen once. The protocol was immunoSEQ multiplex PCR, while the TCRdb copy is restricted to in-frame clones and leaves out a portion. The sample includes nearly 350,000 clones, less than 90% of them seen just once. This clonotype was obtained from a woman between 25 and 40 years old who had recovered from COVID-19. Sequencing input: PBMCs or T cells enriched from blood (not recorded which). V is TRBV6-2 or TRBV6-3 and J is TRBJ2-5; 14 bases align to TRBD2. The CDR3 spells CASSQTSGGARWTQYF. The CDR3 DNA reads TGTGCCAGCAGTCAGACTAGCGGGGGGGCCAGATGGACCCAGTACTTC.